This paragraph reports one TCR beta chain. The antigen remains unidentified. The CDR3 sequence is 13 residues long. V was pared by 4 bases and J by 7 bases, with 14 bases between. Germline CDR1 reads SGHRS; CDR2 reads YFSETQ. Clones were read by immunoSEQ multiplex PCR, and TCRdb kept only the in-frame ones, dropping some. Here the sample spans 95,000 to 120,000 clones, more than 70% being singletons. The source of the sample is a study of T cell responses to AZD1222 COVID-19 vaccine. Notes on the study in general: Repertoire sampling was restricted to post-peak T cell response timepoints. CD4 TCRs linked to vaccination spanned spike, dominating at 160-218 and 743-854.

This sequence originates from an adult who received the AZD1222 COVID-19 vaccine. Sequenced here: peripheral blood, sampled 28 days after the second AZD1222 dose. The gene calls are TRBV5-1 and TRBJ1-2; D is undetermined. CDR3 residues: CASSPSPHSGYTF. For the CDR3, the DNA is TGCGCCAGCAGCCCAAGCCCCCACAGTGGCTACACCTTC.